The 27 T cell receptor beta chains below come from one sample, sequenced in a study of blood T cell repertoires in COVID-19. TCRdb keeps only in-frame clones here, not all; method: immunoSEQ multiplex PCR. The profile shows 200,000 or so clones, 65% to 85% of them singletons. Sequenced input: peripheral blood. These receptors all stem from a woman aged 25 to 39 who had recovered from COVID-19.

J is TRBJ2-2 and V is TRBV7-7; D unclear. With 1 base removed from V and 7 bases from J, the gap between germline ends came to 4 bases. CDR3 size: 12 residues. The germline gives CDR1 SSHAT, CDR2 FNYEAQ (reference sequence). The CDR3 region is CASSLDRGELFF. In nucleotides, the CDR3 is TGTGCCAGCAGCTTAGATCGCGGGGAGCTGTTTTTT.

V and J are TRBV27 and TRBJ2-7; TRBD1 aligns across 12 bases. Looked up from germline, CDR1 is MNHEY and CDR2 is SMNVEV (reference sequence). This CDR3 is 14 amino acids long. The V and J ends lost 5 bases and 5 bases, in that order; junction bases with no gene match: 4. CDR3 residues: CASSRDRGHHEQYF. The CDR3 DNA reads as TGTGCCAGCAGTAGGGACAGGGGGCACCACGAGCAGTACTTC.

V usage is TRBV6-5 and J usage is TRBJ2-2; no firm D call. CDR1 and CDR2 from the germline V gene are MNHEY and SVGAGI. Deletions cut 8 bases from V and 5 bases from J, with 18 bases between. This CDR3 is built from 15 residues. CDR3 nucleotide sequence: TGTGCCAGCGATAGTCAAACGAGATGGACCGGGGAGCTGTTTTTT. Amino acids: CASDSQTRWTGELFF.

The CDR3 bases are TGTGCCAGCAGGGACAGCCTCGCGACCCAGTACTTC. Protein product: CASRDSLATQYF. This chain joins TRBV6-5 and TRBJ2-5; D possibly corresponds to TRBD1 (6 bases). V lost 6 bases, J lost 7 bases, and 12 bases lay in between. Germline loops: CDR1 MNHEY, CDR2 SVGAGI. This CDR3 is built from 12 residues.

This clone showed up just a few times. This chain connects TRBV10-3 to TRBJ2-5, with D tentatively TRBD1 (6 bases). CDR1 ENHRY and CDR2 SYGVKD come from the germline V gene. This CDR3 region has 11 residues. V lost 5 bases and J 9 bases, leaving 10 bases between the germline ends. The CDR3 loop reads CAISQGTAQYF. CDR3 bases: TGTGCCATCAGTCAGGGGACGGCCCAGTACTTC.

As for this clone: Other DNA sequences in this specimen translate into the identical CDR3. J is TRBJ2-7 and V is TRBV3-1 (or the pseudogene TRBV3-2); D might be TRBD1 (5 bases). Germline lookup yields CDR1 LGHDT and CDR2 YNNKEL (reference sequence). V was clipped by 3 bases and J by 0 bases, with 9 bases between them. This CDR3 has 14 amino acids. CDR3 in DNA: TGTGCCAGCAGCCAGGGGCGGAGCTCCTACGAGCAGTACTTC. It codes for CASSQGRSSYEQYF.

The chain has TRBV7-3 and TRBJ2-1, with TRBD2 identical over 10 bases. The germline gives CDR1 SGHTA, CDR2 FQGTGA. This CDR3 has 16 amino acids. Unmatched junction bases numbered 4, after V lost 0 bases and J lost 5 bases. The CDR3 reads CASSLTLGLADNEQFF. CDR3 DNA: TGTGCCAGCAGCTTAACGTTAGGACTAGCGGACAATGAGCAGTTCTTC.

The sample holds a few counts of this clone. This rearrangement joins TRBV10-3 to TRBJ1-5, with D maybe TRBD1 (6 bases). The CDR3 consists of 14 residues. From germline, CDR1 is ENHRY and CDR2 SYGVKD. Trimming stripped 3 bases from V and 0 bases from J, with 6 bases between. The CDR3 reads CAISDRGSNQPQHF. DNA for the CDR3: TGTGCCATCAGTGACAGGGGTAGCAATCAGCCCCAGCATTTT.

V is TRBV12-1 and J is TRBJ2-7; TRBD1 is taken as the D call from the table, unchecked against the DNA. TRBV12-1 is a recognized pseudogene. CDR3 length: 16 residues. CDR3 sequence (DNA): TGTGCCAGCAGCTTCGGGACAAAAGGAGTCCCCTACGAGCAGTACTTC. It yields the protein CASSFGTKGVPYEQYF.

The V call is TRBV10-3, the J call TRBJ2-5; 13 positions agree with TRBD2. Germline CDR1 is ENHRY and CDR2 is SYGVKD. This CDR3 contains 17 residues. Trimming cost V 3 bases and J 5 bases; bases outside gene matches: 9. The CDR3 DNA is TGTGCCATCAGTGACACTAGCGGGAGGGCCTTCGTCGAGACCCAGTACTTC. It encodes CAISDTSGRAFVETQYF.

Many counts were recorded for this clone. The chain uses TRBV11-2 and TRBJ2-1; TRBD2 matches 7 bases. The length of the CDR3 is 13 residues. CDR1 SGHAT and CDR2 FQNNGV come from the germline V gene. The ends lost 4 bases at V and 4 bases at J; junction bases unmatched: 1. The CDR3 is CASSSGGYNEQFF. CDR3 in DNA: TGTGCCAGCAGCTCGGGGGGTTACAATGAGCAGTTCTTC. The entire variable domain, with the rest obtained from reference TRBV11-2 and TRBJ2-1, is as follows: EAGVAQSPRYKIIEKRQSVAFWCNPISGHATLYWYQQILGQGPKLLIQFQNNGVVDDSQLPKDRFSAERLKGVDSTLKIQPAKLEDSAVYLCASSSGGYNEQFFGPGTRLTVL.

J is TRBJ2-1 and V is TRBV27, with D possibly being TRBD2 (6 bases). V was cut by 3 bases and J by 1 base, with 13 bases left in between. Looked up from germline, CDR1 is MNHEY and CDR2 is SMNVEV (reference sequence). The CDR3 sequence is 16 residues long. CDR3 residues: CASSLAVSGSYNEQFF. In DNA form, the CDR3 reads TGTGCCAGCAGTTTGGCCGTTAGCGGATCCTACAATGAGCAGTTCTTC.

This CDR3 is CASSQESGWEVYGYTF. The CDR3 coding sequence is TGCGCCAGCAGCCAAGAGTCAGGGTGGGAGGTCTATGGCTACACCTTC. The gene calls are TRBV4-1 and TRBJ1-2, with D possibly being TRBD1 (5 bases). V lost 0 bases and J 4 bases, leaving 15 bases between the germline ends. The CDR3 totals 16 residues. In germline, CDR1 is MGHRA, CDR2 YSYEKL.

The CDR3 sequence: CSASGGPLSGANVLTF. The CDR3 DNA is TGCAGTGCTAGTGGAGGGCCACTCTCTGGGGCCAACGTCCTGACTTTC. J is TRBJ2-6 and V is TRBV20-1, with D possibly being TRBD2 (6 bases). CDR3 length equals 16 residues. Germline CDR1 DFQATT, CDR2 SNEGSKA (reference sequence). Trimming took 3 bases from V and 0 from J, leaving 12 bases between them.

With respect to this clone: An end of the junction does not agree with germline; a read error may underlie this. V usage is TRBV28 and J usage is TRBJ2-5; the match to TRBD2 covers 10 bases. The CDR3 is 13 residues long. The germline V gene encodes CDR1 MDHEN and CDR2 SYDVKM. CDR3 region: CASSLPSGSRRNF. DNA of the CDR3: TGTGCCAGCAGTTTGCCTAGCGGGAGTCGCCGCAACTTC.

V and J are TRBV13 and TRBJ2-7, with a possible D match to TRBD1 (6 bases). The CDR3 contains 15 residues. With 0 bases removed from V and 0 bases from J, the gap between germline ends came to 9 bases. Per the germline V gene, CDR1 is PRHDT and CDR2 is FYEKMQ (reference sequence). DNA for the CDR3: TGTGCCAGCAGCTTAGGGACAGGTAACTCCTACGAGCAGTACTTC. It translates to CASSLGTGNSYEQYF. Full variable domain (rest looked up from reference TRBV13 and TRBJ2-7): AAGVIQSPRHLIKEKRETATLKCYPIPRHDTVYWYQQGPGQDPQFLISFYEKMQSDKGSIPDRFSAQQFSDYHSELNMSSLELGDSALYFCASSLGTGNSYEQYFGPGTRLTVT.

CDR3 protein: CASSSWTGEAKNIQYF. CDR3 in DNA: TGTGCCAGCAGCTCATGGACAGGGGAGGCCAAAAACATTCAGTACTTC. The chain joins TRBV7-9 to TRBJ2-4; 9 nucleotides match TRBD1. Germline CDR1 is SEHNR and CDR2 is FQNEAQ (reference sequence). CDR3 length: 16 residues. V was pared by 4 bases and J by 1 base, with 5 bases of the junction left unmatched.

This clone was recorded a few times. This chain connects TRBV2 to TRBJ1-2; D is unclear. The CDR3 is made up of 13 amino acids. Per the germline V gene, CDR1 is SNHLY and CDR2 is FYNNEI. V was trimmed by 7 bases and J by 8 bases, leaving 17 bases between them. CDR3 loop: CASKGGWVYGYTF. The CDR3 bases are TGTGCCAGCAAAGGAGGGTGGGTCTACGGCTACACCTTC. The full variable domain, rest sourced from reference TRBV2 and TRBJ1-2, is EPEVTQTPSHQVTQMGQEVILRCVPISNHLYFYWYRQILGQKVEFLVSFYNNEISEKSEIFDDQFSVERPDGSNFTLKIRSTKLEDSAMYFCASKGGWVYGYTFGSGTRLTVV.

The J gene is TRBJ1-1, the V gene TRBV27; D remains ambiguous. This CDR3 is 14 amino acids long. V was shortened by 3 bases and J by 1 base, with 9 bases between the two germline ends. Per germline, CDR1 MNHEY and CDR2 SMNVEV (reference sequence). CDR3 coding DNA: TGTGCCAGCAGTTTTAGGGCGGGGAACACTGAAGCTTTCTTT. It is translated as CASSFRAGNTEAFF.

This chain joins TRBV4-2 and TRBJ2-7; D is possibly TRBD2 (6 bases). The CDR3 spans 14 residues. Germline CDR1 is LGHNA and CDR2 is YNFKEQ. V lost 1 base and J lost 2, with 9 bases in between. The CDR3 coding sequence is TGTGCCAGCAGCCAAGTGGAGGGCCCCTACGAGCAGTACTTC. Its protein product is CASSQVEGPYEQYF.

V and J are TRBV13 and TRBJ1-6; 7 nucleotides line up with TRBD1. This CDR3 spans 15 amino acids. Germline V gene lookup returns CDR1 PRHDT and CDR2 FYEKMQ (reference sequence). V lost 4 bases and J lost 5; bases outside the gene matches: 5. CDR3 region: CASSSYRGHNSPLHF. In DNA, the CDR3 is TGTGCCAGCAGCTCTTACAGGGGCCATAATTCACCCCTCCACTTT.

V gene TRBV29-1 combines with J gene TRBJ2-7, with TRBD2 matching over 10 bases. The CDR3 runs 16 residues. J gave up 2 bases and V 1 base, and 8 bases lay outside the gene matches. Germline V gene lookup returns CDR1 SQVTM and CDR2 ANQGSEA. The CDR3 coding sequence is TGCAGCGTTGAAGCGGAGCTAGCGGGAGCGACCTACGAGCAGTACTTC. Translating gives CSVEAELAGATYEQYF.

This clone showed up just a few times. The CDR3 region has the DNA TGTGCCAGCAGCCGACAGGATTATGGCTACACCTTC. Protein product: CASSRQDYGYTF. V and J are TRBV28 and TRBJ1-2; D might be TRBD1 (6 bases). V was clipped by 6 bases and J by 5 bases, with 10 bases between them. Germline lookup yields CDR1 MDHEN and CDR2 SYDVKM. The CDR3 sequence is 12 residues long.

The chain links TRBV6-2 or TRBV6-3 to TRBJ2-3, with D hard to call. V was clipped by 3 bases and J by 6 bases, with 7 bases between them. Per the germline V gene, CDR1 is MNHEY and CDR2 is SVGEGT. CDR3 size: 12 residues. The CDR3 DNA reads as TGTGCCAGCAGTTATTTACGGGATACGCAGTATTTT. Protein product: CASSYLRDTQYF.

The CDR3 spells CASSEGGGANTGELFF. The CDR3 DNA sequence: TGCGCCAGCAGTGAGGGCGGGGGCGCGAACACCGGGGAGCTGTTTTTT. The chain is built from TRBV10-1 and TRBJ2-2; the D gene is possibly TRBD2 (7 bases). The CDR3 sequence is 16 residues long. V lost 2 bases and J 0 bases, leaving 10 bases between the germline ends. From germline, CDR1 is WNHNN and CDR2 SYGVQD (reference sequence).

This chain connects TRBV9 to TRBJ2-3, with 12 bases that match TRBD2. Per the germline V gene, CDR1 is SGDLS and CDR2 is YYNGEE. This CDR3 is 17 amino acids long. V was pared by 0 bases and J by 6 bases, with 8 bases of the junction left unmatched. Here the CDR3 DNA reads TGTGCCAGCAGCGTAGCTAAGACTAGCGGGAGTGGGGATACGCAGTATTTT. Translating it yields CASSVAKTSGSGDTQYF.

The chain joins TRBV5-8 to TRBJ2-7, with D uncertain. The CDR3 contains 11 residues. The germline V gene has CDR1 SGHTS and CDR2 YDEGEE. V was pared by 2 bases and J by 6 bases, with 6 bases between. The CDR3 DNA reads as TGTGCCAGCAGCTTCGGTGGCGAGCAGTACTTC. Its protein product is CASSFGGEQYF.